This TCR beta chain was identified during a study of shared clonotypes between healthy human individuals. Generated by immunoSEQ multiplex PCR, the TCRdb table keeps only in-frame clones and is missing some. The data contain about 590,000 clones, 95% to 96% of them singletons. This CDR3 contains 17 residues. Trimming pared 0 bases from V and 2 bases from J, leaving 14 bases between. CDR1 is SGHAT, CDR2 FQNNGV, per germline. Terminally differentiated effector memory CD45RA+ cells were excluded from the naive CD8 cells, which were CD45RO-negative and positively selected for CCR7. The sample consisted of naive CD8+ T cells sorted from blood. The V call is TRBV11-2, the J call TRBJ2-1; weak D call: TRBD1 (6 bases). This sequence originates from a woman aged 25 to 39 in good health. This CDR3 is CASSLEFSDRPYNEQFF. The CDR3 DNA reads as TGTGCCAGCAGCTTAGAATTTAGTGACAGGCCCTACAATGAGCAGTTCTTC.